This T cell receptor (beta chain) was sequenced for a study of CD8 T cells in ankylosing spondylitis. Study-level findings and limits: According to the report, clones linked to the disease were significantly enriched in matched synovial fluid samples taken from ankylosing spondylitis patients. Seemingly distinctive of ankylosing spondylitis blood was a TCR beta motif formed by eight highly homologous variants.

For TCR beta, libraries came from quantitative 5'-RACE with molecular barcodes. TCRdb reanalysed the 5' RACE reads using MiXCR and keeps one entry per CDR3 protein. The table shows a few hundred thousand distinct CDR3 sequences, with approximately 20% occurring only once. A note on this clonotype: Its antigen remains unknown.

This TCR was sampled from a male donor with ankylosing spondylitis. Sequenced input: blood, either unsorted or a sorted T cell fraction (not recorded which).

CDR3 region: CSVGGTAKNTEAFF. The CDR3 nucleotides read TGCAGCGTGGGCGGGACGGCTAAGAACACTGAAGCTTTCTTT. The rearrangement uses TRBV29-1 and TRBJ1-1; D is possibly TRBD1 (5 bases). The CDR3 extends over 14 amino acids. In germline, CDR1 is SQVTM, CDR2 ANQGSEA. The ends were cut back, 6 bases at V and 1 base at J, with 15 bases in the middle.